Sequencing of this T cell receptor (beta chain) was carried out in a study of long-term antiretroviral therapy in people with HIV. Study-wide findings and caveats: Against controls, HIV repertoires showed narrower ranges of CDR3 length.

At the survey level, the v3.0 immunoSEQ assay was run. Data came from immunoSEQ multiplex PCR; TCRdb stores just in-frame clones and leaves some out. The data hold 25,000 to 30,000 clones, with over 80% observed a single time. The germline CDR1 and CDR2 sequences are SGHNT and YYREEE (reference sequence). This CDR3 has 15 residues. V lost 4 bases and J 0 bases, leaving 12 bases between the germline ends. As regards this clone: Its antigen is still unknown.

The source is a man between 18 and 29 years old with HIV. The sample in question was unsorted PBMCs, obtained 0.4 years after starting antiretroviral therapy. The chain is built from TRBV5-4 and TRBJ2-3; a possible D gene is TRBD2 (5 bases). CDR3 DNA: TGTGCCAGCAGCCCGAGGACTGCCAGCACAGATACGCAGTATTTT. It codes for CASSPRTASTDTQYF. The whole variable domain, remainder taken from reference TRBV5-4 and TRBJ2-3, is ETGVTQSPTHLIKTRGQQVTLRCSSQSGHNTVSWYQQALGQGPQFIFQYYREEENGRGNFPPRFSGLQFPNYSSELNVNALELDDSALYLCASSPRTASTDTQYFGPGTRLTVL.